The present entry profiles one T cell receptor (beta chain) with its context. Its cognate antigen has yet to be identified. The sample holds no much larger clone one base away, and base qualities are not on file. The data were taken from a study of blood T cell repertoires in COVID-19 (dated by TCRdb to the early 2020s). Some background on the complete study: Samples covering the acute and convalescent phases of COVID-19 were provided by collaborators in the United States, Italy and Spain. The sample metadata nearly always contained a de-identified subject ID, COVID-19 status, age in years and sex. The prospective study material was composed of cDNA or gDNA derived from T cells, B-cell-depleted T cells, or PBMCs. The samples were drawn from two sources: the first 160 participants of the ongoing ImmuneRACE study, and about 1,300 subjects contributed by 6 global collaborators. A freely available public database, intended as a resource for researchers studying the immune response to SARS-CoV-2, is where the repertoires were released. Where HLA class I and class II types were available, the types were taken from metadata supplied by the sample provider, not from assay-based typing. Subjects who had been exposed to COVID-19, were actively infected with it, or had recovered from it provided the deeply sampled blood TCRbeta repertoires that made up the dataset.

TCRbeta CDR3 regions were amplified from genomic DNA using the immunoSEQ Assay, a bias-controlled multiplex PCR. The authors' analysis ran thus. The number of nucleated cells in each sample was estimated by amplification of reference gene primers within the assay. To quantify the absolute abundance of each unique TCRbeta CDR3 rearrangement, sequence reads were collapsed and filtered. For each sample, productive Simpson clonality was calculated as the square root of Simpson's diversity index across productive rearrangements. Held by TCRdb, this immuneACCESS table contains in-frame sequences only and omits some clones. Under half of the omission traces to an unresolved V gene where checked; the cause of the rest is unknown. V and J calls and clone size follow that table, whereas D and trimming were derived from the DNA. Recorded for this sample are some 200,000 clones; more than 75% of them occurred a single time. The ten biggest clones cover approximately 12% of the sample.

Collaborating institutions collected whole blood in K2EDTA tubes following their own protocols. For TCRbeta analysis, collaborator samples were shipped as frozen whole blood, as isolated PBMCs, or as DNA extracted from either sample type. Overall results and qualifications from the work: The amount of clinical and demographic metadata varied by source and participant and was provided uncurated.

The TCR comes from a woman aged 40 to 55 with acute or convalescent COVID-19. Source material: peripheral blood.

The DNA reads as follows: TGCGCCAGCACCCCTCCGGGAGGGGAAAACACCATATATTTT. Its coded protein is CASTPPGGENTIYF. This sequence uses TRBV23-1 and TRBJ1-3; TRBD1 is perhaps the D gene, given 5 matching bases. TRBV23-1 qualifies as an ORF whose function is uncertain. Taken from cysteine to phenylalanine, the CDR3 has 14 residues. Only CDR3 DNA remains: 42 bases, in frame from the first base. V is clipped by 7 bases and J by 6 bases, and the sequence between their germline boundaries is 16 bases long.